Listed below are T cell receptor beta chains from one sample, sequenced in a study of blood T cell repertoires in COVID-19. Sequencing used immunoSEQ multiplex PCR; TCRdb keeps in-frame clones, though not all of them. The sample includes approximately 150,000 clones, about four fifths of them seen just once. The sequencing sample was made of peripheral blood. The receptors stem from a human donor in a cohort sampled during active COVID-19. CDR3s include the opening cysteine and the closing phenylalanine or tryptophan. D genes are given only for firm matches. Size is stated for part of the rows, as once, few or many counts, or as a class when the clone is expanded.

v_gene: TRBV5-1; j_gene: TRBJ2-7; abundance: .; d_gene: .; CDR3nt: TGCGCCAGCGGCGTTGGGGGGACCTCCTACGAGCAGTACTTC; CDR3aa: CASGVGGTSYEQYF
v_gene: TRBV18; j_gene: TRBJ2-5; abundance: .; d_gene: .; CDR3nt: TGTGCCAGCTCACTAAACCAAGAGACCCAGTACTTC; CDR3aa: CASSLNQETQYF
v_gene: TRBV19; j_gene: TRBJ1-4; abundance: .; d_gene: TRBD1; CDR3nt: TGTGCCAGTAGTAAGGGACAGATAAATGAAAAACTGTTTTTT; CDR3aa: CASSKGQINEKLFF
v_gene: TRBV19; j_gene: TRBJ2-2; abundance: few; d_gene: TRBD2; CDR3nt: TGTGCCAGTAGTATTTTTCGGAGTAGCGGGAGGGCCATCACCGGGGAGCTGTTTTTT; CDR3aa: CASSIFRSSGRAITGELFF
v_gene: TRBV7-8; j_gene: TRBJ1-2; abundance: .; d_gene: .; CDR3nt: TGTGCCAGCAGCTTAATTACATCTCCAGGCGGGGGCCGGGGCTACACCTTC; CDR3aa: CASSLITSPGGGRGYTF
v_gene: TRBV30; j_gene: TRBJ2-1; abundance: .; d_gene: TRBD2; CDR3nt: TGTGCCTGGAGGCCACCTTTGGGACTAGGGAATGAGCAGTTCTTC; CDR3aa: CAWRPPLGLGNEQFF
v_gene: TRBV19; j_gene: TRBJ2-2; abundance: .; d_gene: .; CDR3nt: TGTGCCAGTACCAGGGGAACGACCGGGGAGCTGTTTTTT; CDR3aa: CASTRGTTGELFF
v_gene: TRBV3-1/TRBV3-2; j_gene: TRBJ2-7; abundance: .; d_gene: TRBD2; CDR3nt: TGTGCCAGCAGCGATACTAGCGGGGCCTCCGAGCAGTACTTC; CDR3aa: CASSDTSGASEQYF
v_gene: TRBV5-1; j_gene: TRBJ2-2; abundance: .; d_gene: TRBD1; CDR3nt: TGCGCCAGCAGCTTACCCTTCGGGACAGCCTCCCTATCGAACACCGGGGAGCTGTTTTTT; CDR3aa: CASSLPFGTASLSNTGELFF
v_gene: TRBV7-9; j_gene: TRBJ1-5; abundance: .; d_gene: .; CDR3nt: TGTGCCAGCAGCTTAGGGACAGCTCTCACCCAGCCCCAGCATTTT; CDR3aa: CASSLGTALTQPQHF
v_gene: TRBV29-1; j_gene: TRBJ2-7; abundance: .; d_gene: .; CDR3nt: TGCAGCGTTGATATTCCAGGGCGGGAGCAGTACTTC; CDR3aa: CSVDIPGREQYF
v_gene: TRBV6-1; j_gene: TRBJ2-1; abundance: .; d_gene: TRBD2; CDR3nt: TGTGCCAGCAGTGAAGTCCCCATACTAGCGGGAGTGGGGAATGAGCAGTTCTTC; CDR3aa: CASSEVPILAGVGNEQFF
v_gene: TRBV7-6; j_gene: TRBJ2-1; abundance: .; d_gene: TRBD2; CDR3nt: TGTGCCAGCAGCTTAGGGGGGACTACTTCTTTAACTTACAATGAGCAGTTCTTC; CDR3aa: CASSLGGTTSLTYNEQFF
v_gene: TRBV29-1; j_gene: TRBJ1-2; abundance: .; d_gene: .; CDR3nt: TGCAGCGTTGGAGGATCAGGACAGAACTATGGCTACACCTTC; CDR3aa: CSVGGSGQNYGYTF
v_gene: TRBV9; j_gene: TRBJ2-1; abundance: .; d_gene: TRBD2; CDR3nt: TGTGCCAGCAGCGTAGGAGGTTTTCCTAGCGGGATTTACAATGAGCAGTTCTTC; CDR3aa: CASSVGGFPSGIYNEQFF
v_gene: TRBV28; j_gene: TRBJ1-5; abundance: few; d_gene: .; CDR3nt: TGTGCCAGCAGTCTTTTCCTAGGGGGGGTGACTCAGCCCCAGCATTTT; CDR3aa: CASSLFLGGVTQPQHF
v_gene: TRBV7-2; j_gene: TRBJ2-3; abundance: .; d_gene: TRBD1; CDR3nt: TGTGCCAGCAGCTTCACAGGGGCAGATACGCAGTATTTT; CDR3aa: CASSFTGADTQYF
v_gene: TRBV5-1; j_gene: TRBJ2-1; abundance: .; d_gene: .; CDR3nt: TGCGCCAGCAGGCGTACTCAGGGCAATGAGCAGTTCTTC; CDR3aa: CASRRTQGNEQFF
v_gene: TRBV9; j_gene: TRBJ2-3; abundance: .; d_gene: TRBD2; CDR3nt: TGTGCCAGCAGCGTAGGGACTAGCGGGAGCACAGATACGCAGTATTTT; CDR3aa: CASSVGTSGSTDTQYF
v_gene: TRBV4-1; j_gene: TRBJ2-7; abundance: .; d_gene: TRBD2; CDR3nt: TGCGCCAGCAGCCGGCAAAGCGGGAGTAGTTCCTACGAGCAGTACTTC; CDR3aa: CASSRQSGSSSYEQYF
v_gene: TRBV27; j_gene: TRBJ1-5; abundance: .; d_gene: .; CDR3nt: TGTGCCAGCAGCTTTCTTAGTAGCAATCAGCCCCAGCATTTT; CDR3aa: CASSFLSSNQPQHF
v_gene: TRBV19; j_gene: TRBJ2-3; abundance: .; d_gene: TRBD2; CDR3nt: TGTGCCAGTAGTATTATGGCGGGGGGAGTGTCAGATACGCAGTATTTT; CDR3aa: CASSIMAGGVSDTQYF
v_gene: TRBV6-6; j_gene: TRBJ2-2; abundance: .; d_gene: .; CDR3nt: TGTGCCAGCCTCCAGGGACTCTGGAACACCGGGGAGCTGTTTTTT; CDR3aa: CASLQGLWNTGELFF
v_gene: TRBV18; j_gene: TRBJ2-4; abundance: .; d_gene: TRBD1; CDR3nt: TGTGCCAGCTCACCCGGGACAGGGCCAGACTTATCACGTTACTTC; CDR3aa: CASSPGTGPDLSRYF
v_gene: TRBV19; j_gene: TRBJ1-2; abundance: .; d_gene: .; CDR3nt: TGTGCCAGTAGTATCGGGCCCGGGGATGGCTACACCTTC; CDR3aa: CASSIGPGDGYTF
v_gene: TRBV3-1/TRBV3-2; j_gene: TRBJ2-7; abundance: .; d_gene: .; CDR3nt: TGTGCCAGCAGTCCCAGAGGCCTAGGATACGAGCAGTACTTC; CDR3aa: CASSPRGLGYEQYF
v_gene: TRBV7-9; j_gene: TRBJ2-7; abundance: .; d_gene: TRBD1; CDR3nt: TGTGCCAGCAGCCGCGGGACAGGGGGTAACGAGCAGTACTTC; CDR3aa: CASSRGTGGNEQYF
v_gene: TRBV30; j_gene: TRBJ2-1; abundance: .; d_gene: .; CDR3nt: TGTGCCTGGACCGAAGGGGGACAACGATTCTCCTACAATGAGCAGTTCTTC; CDR3aa: CAWTEGGQRFSYNEQFF
v_gene: TRBV5-1; j_gene: TRBJ2-7; abundance: .; d_gene: .; CDR3nt: TGCGCCAGCAGCTTGGAAGCTACCCCCTACGAGCAGTACTTC; CDR3aa: CASSLEATPYEQYF
v_gene: TRBV28; j_gene: TRBJ1-1; abundance: .; d_gene: .; CDR3nt: TGTGCCAGCAGTTTTGGGGGCGCTTGGACTGAAGCTTTCTTT; CDR3aa: CASSFGGAWTEAFF
v_gene: TRBV18; j_gene: TRBJ2-5; abundance: .; d_gene: .; CDR3nt: TGTGCCAGCTCACCTCGGCGGGACAGAGAAGAGACCCAGTACTTC; CDR3aa: CASSPRRDREETQYF
v_gene: TRBV30; j_gene: TRBJ2-1; abundance: .; d_gene: TRBD2; CDR3nt: TGTGCCTGGGCGGAGATAAGCGGGACTGAGCAGTTCTTC; CDR3aa: CAWAEISGTEQFF
v_gene: TRBV29-1; j_gene: TRBJ2-4; abundance: .; d_gene: .; CDR3nt: TGCAGCGTTGACCCGGGTCAAAACATTCAGTACTTC; CDR3aa: CSVDPGQNIQYF
v_gene: TRBV19; j_gene: TRBJ2-1; abundance: .; d_gene: .; CDR3nt: TGTGCCAGTAGTGGCGGGTTCGGGGTCAGCGAGCAGTTCTTC; CDR3aa: CASSGGFGVSEQFF
v_gene: TRBV3-1/TRBV3-2; j_gene: TRBJ2-3; abundance: .; d_gene: .; CDR3nt: TGTGCCAGCAGCCCACCCCCCGGTAATACGCAGTATTTT; CDR3aa: CASSPPPGNTQYF
v_gene: TRBV15; j_gene: TRBJ2-3; abundance: .; d_gene: .; CDR3nt: TGTGCCACCAGCAGAGATCGGGTGCAGACAGATACGCAGTATTTT; CDR3aa: CATSRDRVQTDTQYF